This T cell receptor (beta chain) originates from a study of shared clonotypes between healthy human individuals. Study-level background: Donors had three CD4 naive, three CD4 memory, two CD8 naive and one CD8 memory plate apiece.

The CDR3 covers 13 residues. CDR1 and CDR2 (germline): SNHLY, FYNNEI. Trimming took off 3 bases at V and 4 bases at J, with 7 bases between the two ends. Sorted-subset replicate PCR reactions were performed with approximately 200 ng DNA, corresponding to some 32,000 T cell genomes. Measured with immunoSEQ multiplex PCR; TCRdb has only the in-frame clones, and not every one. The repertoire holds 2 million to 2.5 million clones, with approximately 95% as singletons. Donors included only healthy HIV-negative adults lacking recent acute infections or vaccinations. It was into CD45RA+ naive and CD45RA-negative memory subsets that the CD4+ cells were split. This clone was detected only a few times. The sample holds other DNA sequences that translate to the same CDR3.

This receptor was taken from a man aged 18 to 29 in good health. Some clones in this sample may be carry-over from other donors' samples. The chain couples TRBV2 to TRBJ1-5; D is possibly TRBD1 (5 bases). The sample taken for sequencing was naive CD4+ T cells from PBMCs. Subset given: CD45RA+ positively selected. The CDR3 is CASSDGGNQPQHF. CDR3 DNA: TGTGCCAGCAGTGACGGGGGAAATCAGCCCCAGCATTTT.